A single sample is the source of the 17 T cell receptor beta chains below, sequenced in a study of OX40 agonist ivuxolimab in advanced cancers. Sequencing was performed with immunoSEQ multiplex PCR; in TCRdb, only in-frame clones are kept and a portion is missing. The table has some 80,000 clones, 94% seen once. This specimen was CD4+ or CD8+ T cells sorted from blood, taken in a trial of the OX40 agonist ivuxolimab. These receptors all stem from an adult with an advanced solid tumor such as melanoma, head and neck, liver or kidney cancer.

This clone has only one observation. V gene TRBV15 combines with J gene TRBJ2-6, with 14 bases aligning to TRBD2. Germline-derived CDR1 and CDR2 are LNHNV and YYDKDF (reference sequence). There are 18 residues in the CDR3. With V trimmed by 4 bases and J by 1 base, 3 bases remained unmatched. The CDR3 region has the DNA TGTGCCACCAGCAAGGGACTAGCGGGAGTATCTGGGGCCAACGTCCTGACTTTC. Protein sequence: CATSKGLAGVSGANVLTF.

The chain has TRBV29-1 and TRBJ2-2, with TRBD2 matching 13 bases. CDR3 length equals 16 residues. The V gene end was trimmed by 7 bases and the J gene end by 2 bases; junction bases not matched to a gene: 7. CDR1 and CDR2 from the germline V gene are SQVTM and ANQGSEA. For the CDR3, the DNA is TGCAGCGCCCGCCGGACTAGCGGGGGAAACACCGGGGAGCTGTTTTTT. It codes for CSARRTSGGNTGELFF.

In this sample, this clone turned up once. The chain carries TRBV6-5 and TRBJ2-7, with a weak D call TRBD1 (5 bases). V was trimmed by 2 bases and J by 2 bases, leaving 7 bases between them. Per germline, CDR1 MNHEY and CDR2 SVGAGI. There are 13 residues in the CDR3. In DNA form, the CDR3 reads TGTGCCAGCAGTTACGGACATGCCTACGAGCAGTACTTC. Translating gives CASSYGHAYEQYF.

The chain carries TRBV4-3 and TRBJ1-5; 9 bases match TRBD1. In germline, CDR1 is LGHNA, CDR2 YSLEER. Trimming at V came to 1 base and at J to 4 bases, leaving 2 bases not matched to a gene. The CDR3 has 15 amino acids. Here the CDR3 reads CASSQGTGVNQPQHF. CDR3 in DNA: TGCGCCAGCAGCCAAGGGACAGGGGTAAATCAGCCCCAGCATTTT.

This chain connects TRBV15 to TRBJ1-1; D is perhaps TRBD1 (6 bases). V lost 5 bases, J lost 0 bases, and 13 bases lay in between. The V gene's germline CDR1 is LNHNV and CDR2 YYDKDF (reference sequence). This CDR3 has 15 amino acids. Written as DNA, the CDR3 is TGTGCCACCAGCGTCCAGGGGATAATGAACACTGAAGCTTTCTTT. The encoded protein is CATSVQGIMNTEAFF.

The chain couples TRBV4-1 to TRBJ1-1; D unresolved. CDR3 length equals 18 residues. V dropped 0 bases and J dropped 0 bases, with 17 bases sitting between them. Looked up from germline, CDR1 is MGHRA and CDR2 is YSYEKL. CDR3 sequence: CASSQETEGAPVNTEAFF. The CDR3 DNA is TGCGCCAGCAGCCAAGAGACTGAGGGTGCACCTGTGAACACTGAAGCTTTCTTT.

The chain combines TRBV4-3 with TRBJ2-3, with no clear D. V lost 1 base, J lost 2 bases, and 10 bases lay in between. The CDR3 spans 15 residues. The V gene's germline CDR1 is LGHNA and CDR2 YSLEER. CDR3 sequence reads: CASSQALDLTDTQYF. The DNA of the CDR3 is TGCGCCAGCAGCCAAGCCCTGGACCTCACAGATACGCAGTATTTT.

This chain links TRBV28 with TRBJ2-5; D may be TRBD1 or TRBD2 (6 bases each). V was pared by 3 bases and J by 5 bases, with 22 bases between. The germline V gene encodes CDR1 MDHEN and CDR2 SYDVKM. This CDR3 has 17 residues. DNA of the CDR3: TGTGCCAGCAGTTTCCCCCCTTGGCGGGAAGGGGGGGAGACCCAGTACTTC. Translated, it gives CASSFPPWREGGETQYF.

The chain recombines TRBV28 with TRBJ2-7; D unclear. Germline V gene sequence: CDR1 MDHEN, CDR2 SYDVKM. The CDR3 is 12 amino acids. V lost 4 bases to trimming and J lost 2 bases, with 6 bases between them. The CDR3: CASSSPPYEQYF. The CDR3 DNA follows: TGTGCCAGCAGTTCCCCCCCCTACGAGCAGTACTTC.

This chain uses TRBV6-1 with TRBJ2-5, with no clear D. Per the germline V gene, CDR1 is MNHNS and CDR2 is SASEGT. V lost 7 bases to trimming and J lost 0 bases, with 12 bases between them. The CDR3 has 14 residues. This chain's CDR3 is CASKGQADQETQYF. The DNA of the CDR3 is TGTGCCAGCAAGGGCCAGGCCGACCAAGAGACCCAGTACTTC.

The chain is built from TRBV7-7 and TRBJ2-1, with 7 bases lining up with TRBD1. Germline values: CDR1 SSHAT, CDR2 FNYEAQ (reference sequence). This CDR3 has 13 residues. After removal of 5 bases from V and 4 bases from J, the junction contained 2 bases not matched to a gene. The CDR3 sequence is CASSGDRYNEQFF. The DNA of the CDR3 is TGTGCCAGCAGCGGGGACAGATACAATGAGCAGTTCTTC.

This rearrangement joins TRBV18 to TRBJ2-3, with D perhaps TRBD2 (6 bases). This CDR3 comprises 15 residues. CDR1 and CDR2 from the germline V gene are KGHSH and LQKENI. V lost 0 bases and J lost 4, with 11 bases in between. The CDR3 spells CASSPPWEEPDTQYF. In nucleotides, the CDR3 is TGTGCCAGCTCACCACCTTGGGAGGAGCCAGATACGCAGTATTTT. Complete variable domain (other parts from reference TRBV18 and TRBJ2-3): NAGVMQNPRHLVRRRGQEARLRCSPMKGHSHVYWYRQLPEEGLKFMVYLQKENIIDESGMPKERFSAEFPKEGPSILRIQQVVRGDSAAYFCASSPPWEEPDTQYFGPGTRLTVL.

The rearrangement uses TRBV9 and TRBJ2-3; D is tentatively TRBD1 or TRBD2 (5 bases each). Trimming stripped 3 bases from V and 7 bases from J, with 12 bases between. Germline CDR1 is SGDLS and CDR2 is YYNGEE. This CDR3 has 13 amino acids. The CDR3 nucleotides are TGTGCCAGCAGCGGGGGGACCTTAAATACGCAGTATTTT. Its translation is CASSGGTLNTQYF.

The V call is TRBV27, the J call TRBJ1-1; weak D call: TRBD1 (6 bases). Trimming cost V 1 base and J 2 bases, with 14 bases left between them. The CDR3 has 16 amino acids. Germline V gene sequence: CDR1 MNHEY, CDR2 SMNVEV (reference sequence). Here the CDR3 DNA reads TGTGCCAGCAGTTTATTCCCCCCGACAGGAAACACTGAAGCTTTCTTT. Its protein is CASSLFPPTGNTEAFF.

CDR3 in amino acids: CASSFRDYEHNEQFF. The CDR3 coding sequence is TGTGCCAGCAGCTTCCGGGACTACGAACACAATGAGCAGTTCTTC. This sequence joins TRBV11-2 and TRBJ2-1, with 7 bases fitting TRBD2. The CDR3 runs to 15 residues. Germline lookup yields CDR1 SGHAT and CDR2 FQNNGV. V trimming: 3 bases; J trimming: 5 bases; junction bases outside the gene matches: 7.

V usage is TRBV18 and J usage is TRBJ1-6, with 9 bases that match TRBD1. J was trimmed by 4 bases and V by 8 bases; bases with no gene match: 6. CDR1 and CDR2 (germline): KGHSH, LQKENI. The CDR3 extends over 15 amino acids. The CDR3 protein is CASRTGDPYNSPLHF. CDR3 sequence (DNA): TGTGCCAGCCGGACAGGGGATCCATATAATTCACCCCTCCACTTT.

This chain links TRBV5-6 with TRBJ1-1; D gene ambiguous. The CDR3 is made up of 13 amino acids. V was trimmed by 2 bases and J by 0 bases, leaving 5 bases between them. The germline CDR1 and CDR2 sequences are SGHDT and YYEEEE. The CDR3 coding sequence is TGTGCCAGCAGCTTCCTCCTGAACACTGAAGCTTTCTTT. This sequence encodes CASSFLLNTEAFF.